A single sample is the source of the 28 T cell receptor beta chains below, sequenced in a study of T-cell memory formation after mild COVID-19. TCRdb redid the calling of the 5' RACE reads with MiXCR, one entry per CDR3 protein. Of around 200,000 distinct CDR3 sequences in the sample, 9.5% to 10% were seen once. Sample: PBMCs or a T cell subset sorted from them (not recorded which). These receptors originate from a man aged 18 to 30 who had mild COVID-19 (a few samples of this study predate the infection). Cell type and time point are not known.

This clonotype was observed a few times. The chain has TRBV4-3 and TRBJ2-2; 9 bases match TRBD1. Germline V lookup: CDR1 LGHNA, CDR2 YSLEER. Germline trimming cut 4 bases from V and 6 bases from J; bases unmatched to any gene: 6. The CDR3 is made up of 15 amino acids. The CDR3 nucleotides read TGCGCCAGCAGCCGCCCTGGACAGGGGCCCGGGGAGCTGTTTTTT. Its translation: CASSRPGQGPGELFF.

This clonotype came up many times. This chain joins TRBV5-1 and TRBJ2-2, with D perhaps given as TRBD1 or TRBD2 (5 bases each). The V gene's germline CDR1 is SGHRS and CDR2 YFSETQ. Trimming stripped 0 bases from V and 4 bases from J, with 13 bases between. The CDR3 spans 16 residues. In DNA form, the CDR3 reads TGCGCCAGCAGCTTGGTCTTGGGACCGGGCACCGGGGAGCTGTTTTTT. It specifies CASSLVLGPGTGELFF. Full variable domain (remainder filled in from reference TRBV5-1 and TRBJ2-2): KAGVTQTPRYLIKTRGQQVTLSCSPISGHRSVSWYQQTPGQGLQFLFEYFSETQRNKGNFPGRFSGRQFSNSRSEMNVSTLELGDSALYLCASSLVLGPGTGELFFGEGSRLTVL.

The J gene is TRBJ1-2, the V gene TRBV20-1; D remains ambiguous. V gave up 3 bases and J gave up 7 bases, with 6 bases separating them. The CDR3 has 10 amino acids. CDR1 and CDR2 from the germline V gene are DFQATT and SNEGSKA (reference sequence). The CDR3 DNA reads as TGCAGTGCTAGCCTAGCTGGCTACACCTTC. It yields the protein CSASLAGYTF.

The V gene is TRBV7-2, the J gene TRBJ2-3, with 9 bases aligning to TRBD2. The CDR3 contains 16 residues. CDR1 SGHTA and CDR2 FQGNSA come from the germline V gene. Losses at the gene ends were 3 bases for V and 0 bases for J; bases not matched to a gene: 4. The CDR3 spells CASSFSAGGSTDTQYF. In DNA form, the CDR3 reads TGTGCCAGCAGCTTCTCAGCGGGGGGAAGCACAGATACGCAGTATTTT. Based on the CDR3 plus reference TRBV7-2 and TRBJ2-3, the full variable domain is GAGVSQSPSNKVTEKGKDVELRCDPISGHTALYWYRQSLGQGLEFLIYFQGNSAPDKSGLPSDRFSAERTGGSVSTLTIQRTQQEDSAVYLCASSFSAGGSTDTQYFGPGTRLTVL.

The chain joins TRBV28 to TRBJ1-1; 7 nucleotides match TRBD1. The trim removed 7 bases at V and 5 bases at J, leaving 7 bases unmatched. This CDR3 is 13 amino acids long. Germline V gives CDR1 MDHEN, CDR2 SYDVKM. The CDR3 nucleotides read TGTGCCAGCAACTACAGGGGAAGGACTGAAGCTTTCTTT. Translated: CASNYRGRTEAFF. The variable domain in full, with the rest retrieved from reference TRBV28 and TRBJ1-1, is DVKVTQSSRYLVKRTGEKVFLECVQDMDHENMFWYRQDPGLGLRLIYFSYDVKMKEKGDIPEGYSVSREKKERFSLILESASTNQTSMYLCASNYRGRTEAFFGQGTRLTVV.

This clonotype was counted many times. CDR3 nucleotide sequence: TGTGCCAGCAGCTTCAGGAGTGATGGCTACACCTTC. The encoded protein is CASSFRSDGYTF. The V call is TRBV7-8, the J call TRBJ1-2; unclear D gene. Germline-derived CDR1 and CDR2 are SGHVS and FQNEAQ. The CDR3 has 12 amino acids. Trimming cost V 3 bases and J 6 bases, with 8 bases left between them.

This clonotype was detected a few times. CDR3 nucleotides: TGCAGTGCTAGCGCCAGCCGGGTGGAAGCTTTCTTT. The encoded protein is CSASASRVEAFF. The rearrangement links TRBV20-1 to TRBJ1-1, with D hard to call. The CDR3 has 12 residues. Germline V gene sequence: CDR1 DFQATT, CDR2 SNEGSKA (reference sequence). Trimming pared 3 bases from V and 8 bases from J, leaving 13 bases between.

The chain carries TRBV6-1 and TRBJ1-2; D not certain. The CDR3 runs 12 residues. The V gene's germline CDR1 is MNHNS and CDR2 SASEGT. The V end was cut by 4 bases, the J end by 4 bases, with 7 bases between. The CDR3 region is CASSGSSYGYTF. For the CDR3, the DNA is TGTGCCAGCAGTGGTTCGAGCTATGGCTACACCTTC.

The rearrangement uses TRBV2 and TRBJ2-5; no clear D gene. Per germline, CDR1 SNHLY and CDR2 FYNNEI. CDR3 length: 11 residues. The V and J ends lost 7 bases and 4 bases respectively, with 7 bases between them. The CDR3 region has the DNA TGTGCCAGCACCCTCGCAGAGACCCAGTACTTC. Translated, it gives CASTLAETQYF. The variable domain in full, with the rest retrieved from reference TRBV2 and TRBJ2-5, is EPEVTQTPSHQVTQMGQEVILRCVPISNHLYFYWYRQILGQKVEFLVSFYNNEISEKSEIFDDQFSVERPDGSNFTLKIRSTKLEDSAMYFCASTLAETQYFGPGTRLLVL.

This clonotype was counted only a few times. V and J are TRBV12-3 or TRBV12-4 and TRBJ2-4; 8 bases match TRBD2. V lost 3 bases and J lost 0; bases outside the gene matches: 7. The length of the CDR3 is 17 residues. CDR3 amino acids: CASSFSRGDLAKNIQYF. DNA of the CDR3: TGTGCCAGCAGTTTCTCGCGGGGGGACCTAGCCAAAAACATTCAGTACTTC.

This clonotype was recorded a few times. The V gene is TRBV5-6, the J gene TRBJ1-5, with D maybe TRBD1 (6 bases). Germline V CDR1 and CDR2: SGHDT, YYEEEE. This CDR3 region has 14 residues. Trimming took off 1 base at V and 9 bases at J, with 14 bases between the two ends. The CDR3 reads CASSLWGGTTPQHF. CDR3 DNA: TGTGCCAGCAGCTTGTGGGGGGGCACCACGCCCCAGCATTTT.

The chain has TRBV7-2 and TRBJ2-7, with TRBD2 matching over 11 bases. The V gene end was trimmed by 6 bases and the J gene end by 9 bases; junction bases not matched to a gene: 4. The CDR3 totals 12 residues. The germline V gene has CDR1 SGHTA and CDR2 FQGNSA. The CDR3 spells CASSSGGAAQYF. DNA for the CDR3: TGTGCCAGCAGTAGCGGGGGGGCAGCGCAGTACTTC.

The V call is TRBV18, the J call TRBJ2-5; tentatively, D is TRBD1 (5 bases). The ends were cut back, 4 bases at V and 0 bases at J, with 6 bases in the middle. Germline V gene sequence: CDR1 KGHSH, CDR2 LQKENI. This CDR3 contains 13 residues. The CDR3 region is CASSRQNQETQYF. Here the CDR3 DNA reads TGTGCCAGCTCACGACAGAACCAAGAGACCCAGTACTTC.

This clonotype was found many times. The limits of the CDR3 on the DNA are not certain, so only TCRdb's listed CDR3 is given. The chain couples TRBV4-3 to TRBJ2-3. Germline values: CDR1 LGHNA, CDR2 YSLEER. The CDR3 is 16 residues long, counting both termini. CDR3 loop: CASSQDLQRGTDTQYF.

The chain has TRBV7-3 and TRBJ2-3; possibly TRBD2 for D (5 bases). The CDR3 has 13 amino acids. Trimming shortened V by 5 bases and J by 10 bases, and 16 bases separated the two germline ends. Per germline, CDR1 SGHTA and CDR2 FQGTGA. The CDR3 here is CASSQKTSGAQYF. As DNA, the CDR3 is TGTGCCAGCAGCCAAAAAACTAGTGGCGCGCAGTATTTT.

V gene TRBV6-5 combines with J gene TRBJ2-5; D may be TRBD1 or TRBD2 (5 bases each). Germline V CDR1 and CDR2: MNHEY, SVGAGI. Trimming pared 1 base from V and 5 bases from J, leaving 8 bases between. The CDR3 sequence is 13 residues long. CDR3 nucleotides: TGTGCCAGCAGTTACTTAGAGGGGGAGACCCAGTACTTC. Encoded protein: CASSYLEGETQYF.

The count of this clonotype is one. The CDR3 sequence is CASSPSRWGEDEKLFF. Here the CDR3 DNA reads TGTGCCAGCAGCCCAAGCCGATGGGGCGAGGATGAAAAACTGTTTTTT. This rearrangement joins TRBV4-2 to TRBJ1-4; tentatively, D is TRBD1 (5 bases). V shed 4 bases and J shed 6 bases, with 18 bases lying between them. This CDR3 has 16 residues. The V gene's germline CDR1 is LGHNA and CDR2 YNFKEQ.

A few counts support this clonotype. The J gene is TRBJ2-5, the V gene TRBV20-1; 9 nucleotides match TRBD2. The germline gives CDR1 DFQATT, CDR2 SNEGSKA (reference sequence). This CDR3 is 16 amino acids long. V lost 0 bases to trimming and J lost 1 base; unmatched junction nucleotides: 6. The CDR3 here is CSARDGVAGAQETQYF. The CDR3, as DNA: TGCAGTGCTAGAGATGGGGTAGCGGGGGCCCAAGAGACCCAGTACTTC.

V is TRBV12-3 or TRBV12-4 and J is TRBJ2-5, with D unresolved. V was clipped by 5 bases and J by 7 bases, with 11 bases between them. CDR3 size: 12 residues. The CDR3 nucleotides are TGTGCCAGCAGTCAGAATGCTGGGACCCAGTACTTC. Translation: CASSQNAGTQYF.

V is TRBV12-3 or TRBV12-4 and J is TRBJ1-1; the match to TRBD1 covers 8 bases. This CDR3 is 15 amino acids long. V dropped 7 bases and J dropped 4; count of bases not matched to a gene: 11. CDR3 protein: CASKVQGAIVTEAFF. The CDR3 DNA reads as TGTGCCAGCAAAGTCCAGGGGGCTATAGTCACTGAAGCTTTCTTT.

In its sample, this clonotype was seen a few times. CDR3 DNA: TGTGCCAGCCTCTATGGCTACACCTTC. Its translation: CASLYGYTF. The chain joins TRBV6-2 or TRBV6-3 to TRBJ1-2; D not resolved. Germline V gene sequence: CDR1 MNHEY, CDR2 SVGEGT. The CDR3 is 9 amino acids. Trimming cost V 8 bases and J 4 bases, with 2 bases left between them.

A few counts support this clonotype. V and J are TRBV24-1 and TRBJ1-2; D gene unclear. Germline V lookup: CDR1 KGHDR, CDR2 SFDVKD. The CDR3 totals 16 residues. With 2 bases removed from V and 3 bases from J, the gap between germline ends came to 15 bases. CDR3 loop: CATSDSLGSPDYGYTF. CDR3 DNA sequence: TGTGCCACCAGTGATTCTCTGGGATCCCCCGACTATGGCTACACCTTC.

The chain joins TRBV28 to TRBJ2-1; the D is unclear. The V end was cut by 2 bases, the J end by 6 bases, with 5 bases between. CDR3 length: 12 amino acids. Germline V CDR1 and CDR2: MDHEN, SYDVKM. DNA for the CDR3: TGTGCCAGCAGTTTACGGCGCAATGAGCAGTTCTTC. It specifies CASSLRRNEQFF.

The chain employs TRBV7-6 and TRBJ2-2, with TRBD1 identical over 7 bases. Losses at the gene ends were 6 bases for V and 5 bases for J; bases not matched to a gene: 12. Germline V gene data show CDR1 as SGHVS and CDR2 as FNYEAQ. The CDR3 length is 16 residues. CDR3 bases: TGTGCCAGCAGACTAGACGGCAGGGGGTTAACCGGGGAGCTGTTTTTT. The encoded protein is CASRLDGRGLTGELFF.

In its sample, this clonotype was seen many times. The genes are TRBV20-1 and TRBJ1-6; 10 nucleotides align to TRBD1. Germline CDR1 reads DFQATT; CDR2 reads SNEGSKA (reference sequence). CDR3 length: 14 residues. The trim removed 6 bases at V and 9 bases at J, leaving 8 bases unmatched. The CDR3 loop is CSAPAGQGTSPLHF. The CDR3, as DNA: TGCAGTGCGCCCGCGGGACAGGGGACTTCACCCCTCCACTTT.

This clonotype was recorded a few times. The gene calls are TRBV12-3 or TRBV12-4 and TRBJ1-1; no clear D gene. The V end was cut by 3 bases, the J end by 11 bases, with 16 bases between. This CDR3 is 13 amino acids long. Here the CDR3 reads CASSLGGYSGAFF. Written as DNA, the CDR3 is TGTGCCAGCAGTTTGGGAGGGTACTCTGGGGCTTTCTTT.

The V gene is TRBV7-2, the J gene TRBJ2-5, with D hard to call. Germline V gene data show CDR1 as SGHTA and CDR2 as FQGNSA. V was trimmed by 3 bases and J by 3 bases, leaving 8 bases between them. The CDR3 runs to 13 residues. CDR3 residues: CASSFVREETQYF. DNA for the CDR3: TGTGCCAGCAGCTTCGTTAGGGAAGAGACCCAGTACTTC.

CDR3 coding DNA: TGCAGTGCTCAAAGGGGGGGGCGCGAAGCTTTCTTT. Amino acids: CSAQRGGREAFF. This chain uses TRBV20-1 with TRBJ1-1; TRBD1 is a possible D gene (6 bases). CDR3 length equals 12 residues. Germline lookup yields CDR1 DFQATT and CDR2 SNEGSKA (reference sequence). V shed 5 bases and J shed 8 bases, with 15 bases lying between them.